Following are 31 T cell receptor beta chains from one sample sequenced in a study of Ad26.COV2.S vaccination and SARS-CoV-2 variants. The protocol was immunoSEQ multiplex PCR, while the TCRdb copy is restricted to in-frame clones and leaves out a portion. The sample holds around 350,000 clones; about 88% are singletons and the top ten take roughly 3.5%. Treatment noted: some 20 received Ad26.COV2.S at low or high dose, single or two shots; about 5 received placebo; per-sample allocation not given. Material that was analyzed had been drawn on day 63 after the first vaccine or placebo injection. The sample in question was peripheral blood, obtained in a trial of Ad26.COV2.S vaccine versus placebo. The receptors come from a person between 18 and 59 years old who received the Ad26.COV2.S COVID-19 vaccine or a placebo.

The gene calls are TRBV28 and TRBJ1-4, with TRBD1 matching 9 bases. Germline CDR1 MDHEN, CDR2 SYDVKM. V shed 3 bases and J 7 bases; nucleotides not matched to a gene: 9. The CDR3 has 16 residues. As DNA, the CDR3 is TGTGCCAGCAGTTTCCGAGGACAGGGGTACGGTGAAAAACTGTTTTTT. Translated, it gives CASSFRGQGYGEKLFF.

Ten or more counts support this clone. CDR3: CASSLPQGRDEQFF. DNA for the CDR3: TGTGCCAGCAGTTTACCACAGGGAAGGGATGAGCAGTTCTTC. This sequence joins TRBV28 and TRBJ2-1; tentative D call: TRBD1 (6 bases). Between the trimmed V and J ends, which lost 2 bases and 8 bases, there was a span of 13 bases. Germline-derived CDR1 and CDR2 are MDHEN and SYDVKM. This CDR3 has 14 amino acids.

The CDR3 sequence: CASSQLLPKTQYF. In nucleotides, the CDR3 is TGTGCCAGTAGTCAACTACTCCCAAAGACCCAGTACTTC. The rearrangement uses TRBV19 and TRBJ2-5; D unclear. The CDR3 runs 13 residues. Germline CDR1 and CDR2: LNHDA and SQIVND (reference sequence). V gave up 5 bases and J gave up 6 bases, with 13 bases separating them.

This sequence joins TRBV4-1 and TRBJ1-5, with D perhaps matching TRBD1 (6 bases). The germline gives CDR1 MGHRA, CDR2 YSYEKL. This CDR3 is built from 13 residues. V was trimmed by 4 bases and J by 4 bases, leaving 8 bases between them. CDR3 protein: CASSLDRNQPQHF. The CDR3 DNA reads TGCGCCAGCAGCCTTGACAGGAATCAGCCCCAGCATTTT.

The rearrangement joins TRBV18 to TRBJ1-2, with D unresolved. The CDR3 runs to 15 residues. Germline values: CDR1 KGHSH, CDR2 LQKENI. V was clipped by 3 bases and J by 0 bases, with 11 bases between them. For the CDR3, the DNA is TGTGCCAGCTCACCGTGGGGTGATCCTAACTATGGCTACACCTTC. Protein: CASSPWGDPNYGYTF.

The chain couples TRBV7-8 to TRBJ2-2; the match to TRBD2 covers 13 bases. Trimming at V came to 2 bases and at J to 6 bases, leaving 9 bases not matched to a gene. The CDR3 covers 18 residues. From germline, CDR1 is SGHVS and CDR2 FQNEAQ. CDR3 bases: TGTGCCAGCAGCTTACCGACGGGACTAGCGGGGTGGGCCGGGGAGCTGTTTTTT. Translated, it gives CASSLPTGLAGWAGELFF. The full variable domain, in which reference TRBV7-8 and TRBJ2-2 provide the parts outside the CDR3, is GAGVSQSPRYKVAKRGQDVALRCDPISGHVSLFWYQQALGQGPEFLTYFQNEAQLDKSGLPSDRFFAERPEGSVSTLKIQRTQQEDSAVYLCASSLPTGLAGWAGELFFGEGSRLTVL.

The rearrangement joins TRBV5-1 to TRBJ2-5; D gene ambiguous. V gave up 0 bases and J gave up 5 bases, with 14 bases separating them. The germline gives CDR1 SGHRS, CDR2 YFSETQ. The CDR3 covers 15 residues. CDR3 sequence reads: CASSLGYGDSETQYF. CDR3 bases: TGCGCCAGCAGCTTGGGGTACGGAGATAGTGAGACCCAGTACTTC. Full variable domain (missing parts from reference TRBV5-1 and TRBJ2-5): KAGVTQTPRYLIKTRGQQVTLSCSPISGHRSVSWYQQTPGQGLQFLFEYFSETQRNKGNFPGRFSGRQFSNSRSEMNVSTLELGDSALYLCASSLGYGDSETQYFGPGTRLLVL.

The chain employs TRBV7-9 and TRBJ2-3; TRBD2 might be the D (5 bases). This CDR3 comprises 14 residues. Trimming pared 5 bases from V and 2 bases from J, leaving 11 bases between. CDR1 and CDR2 (germline): SEHNR, FQNEAQ (reference sequence). CDR3 region: CASSPQDSTDTQYF. The DNA of the CDR3 is TGTGCCAGCAGCCCTCAGGACTCCACAGATACGCAGTATTTT. Based on the CDR3 plus reference TRBV7-9 and TRBJ2-3, the full variable domain is DTGVSQNPRHKITKRGQNVTFRCDPISEHNRLYWYRQTLGQGPEFLTYFQNEAQLEKSRLLSDRFSAERPKGSFSTLEIQRTEQGDSAMYLCASSPQDSTDTQYFGPGTRLTVL.

The chain is built from TRBV7-9 and TRBJ1-1, with D tentatively TRBD1 (6 bases). CDR3 size: 13 residues. V was trimmed by 3 bases and J by 3 bases, leaving 8 bases between them. Germline-derived CDR1 and CDR2 are SEHNR and FQNEAQ (reference sequence). CDR3 nucleotide sequence: TGTGCCAGCAGCTTGTCAGGGGACACTGAAGCTTTCTTT. Translated: CASSLSGDTEAFF.

V usage is TRBV7-2 and J usage is TRBJ2-3, with 9 bases matching TRBD1. CDR3 size: 15 residues. Unmatched junction bases numbered 6, after V lost 3 bases and J lost 5 bases. From germline, CDR1 is SGHTA and CDR2 FQGNSA. This CDR3 reads CASSFRTGARDTQYF. The CDR3 region has the DNA TGTGCCAGCAGCTTCCGGACAGGGGCTAGAGATACGCAGTATTTT. The complete variable domain, with remaining parts taken from reference TRBV7-2 and TRBJ2-3, reads GAGVSQSPSNKVTEKGKDVELRCDPISGHTALYWYRQSLGQGLEFLIYFQGNSAPDKSGLPSDRFSAERTGGSVSTLTIQRTQQEDSAVYLCASSFRTGARDTQYFGPGTRLTVL.

This sequence joins TRBV5-6 and TRBJ2-7; 16 bases match TRBD2. The CDR3 sequence is 17 residues long. The V gene's germline CDR1 is SGHDT and CDR2 YYEEEE. V was pared by 0 bases and J by 2 bases, with 2 bases of the junction left unmatched. The CDR3 DNA reads TGTGCCAGCAGCTTGGCGGGACTAGCGGGAGGGCCCTACGAGCAGTACTTC. Translated: CASSLAGLAGGPYEQYF.

V gene TRBV7-2 combines with J gene TRBJ2-5; 12 bases are a match to TRBD2. This CDR3 is 15 amino acids long. Germline V gene data show CDR1 as SGHTA and CDR2 as FQGNSA. V trimming: 6 bases; J trimming: 4 bases; junction bases outside the gene matches: 6. The CDR3 region has the DNA TGTGCCAGCAGACAAAGACTAGCGGGAGTAGAGACCCAGTACTTC. It yields the protein CASRQRLAGVETQYF.

This rearrangement joins TRBV6-2 or TRBV6-3 to TRBJ2-3; TRBD1 is a possible D gene (6 bases). V was pared by 4 bases and J by 6 bases, with 17 bases between. Per germline, CDR1 MNHEY and CDR2 SVGEGT. CDR3 length equals 15 residues. The CDR3 protein is CASSLTGPPLDTQYF. CDR3 nucleotide sequence: TGTGCCAGCAGTTTGACAGGCCCCCCACTCGATACGCAGTATTTT.

The chain uses TRBV3-1 (or the pseudogene TRBV3-2) and TRBJ2-7; 12 bases agree with TRBD1. This CDR3 has 15 amino acids. The germline V gene encodes CDR1 LGHDT and CDR2 YNNKEL (reference sequence). V shed 4 bases, J shed 7 bases, and the junction held 8 bases outside the gene matches. The CDR3 nucleotides read TGTGCCAGCAGCCGAACCGGGACAGGGGGCCGGGAGCAGTACTTC. It translates to CASSRTGTGGREQYF.

The chain is built from TRBV11-3 and TRBJ1-1, with a possible D match to TRBD1 (5 bases). V gave up 3 bases and J gave up 5 bases, with 10 bases separating them. Germline CDR1 reads SGHNT; CDR2 reads YENEEA. The CDR3 contains 13 residues. The CDR3, as DNA: TGTGCCAGCAGCTTTACTAGGGGTACTGAAGCTTTCTTT. This sequence encodes CASSFTRGTEAFF.

The V and J genes are TRBV27 and TRBJ2-1; TRBD1 aligns across 10 bases. V gave up 6 bases and J gave up 5 bases; unmatched junction bases: 10. The length of the CDR3 is 16 residues. CDR1 and CDR2 (germline): MNHEY, SMNVEV (reference sequence). CDR3 nucleotide sequence: TGTGCCAGCAGGCCGGGGACAGGGGTTTTCCACAATGAGCAGTTCTTC. Its translation is CASRPGTGVFHNEQFF.

The chain carries TRBV15 and TRBJ1-4; a weak D match, TRBD1 (6 bases). V lost 0 bases and J 0 bases, leaving 14 bases between the germline ends. The CDR3 totals 18 residues. CDR1 and CDR2 (germline): LNHNV, YYDKDF (reference sequence). In DNA, the CDR3 is TGTGCCACCAGCAGAGATTTACAGGGAGGCACAACTAATGAAAAACTGTTTTTT. This codes for CATSRDLQGGTTNEKLFF.

This clone appeared many times. The chain links TRBV10-2 to TRBJ2-1; D might be TRBD2 (6 bases). The CDR3 loop spans 14 amino acids. V was trimmed by 2 bases and J by 8 bases, leaving 13 bases between them. Looked up from germline, CDR1 is WSHSY and CDR2 is SAAADI. The CDR3 here is CASSERELVHEQFF. The CDR3 nucleotides are TGCGCCAGCAGTGAGCGGGAGTTAGTCCATGAGCAGTTCTTC.

DNA of the CDR3: TGTGCCAGCAGTCCAGTGGCAGCGGGAGGGCATAATGAGCAGTTCTTC. Residues: CASSPVAAGGHNEQFF. V gene TRBV27 combines with J gene TRBJ2-1, with 10 bases matching TRBD2. The junction had 11 bases not matched to a gene; V was cut back by 5 bases and J by 7 bases. Germline CDR1 is MNHEY and CDR2 is SMNVEV (reference sequence). The CDR3 has 16 amino acids.

The chain couples TRBV27 to TRBJ2-1; D unresolved. Trimming removed 8 bases at V and 10 bases at J, with 18 bases between. Germline CDR1 MNHEY, CDR2 SMNVEV (reference sequence). The CDR3 totals 13 residues. In DNA, the CDR3 is TGTGCCAGCGGCCGCCCGACCCCCCGAGAGCAGTTCTTC. The encoded protein is CASGRPTPREQFF.

J is TRBJ2-3 and V is TRBV2; D is unresolved. CDR1 is SNHLY and CDR2 is FYNNEI in the germline V gene. V gave up 5 bases and J gave up 0 bases, with 9 bases separating them. The CDR3 is made up of 14 amino acids. The CDR3 spells CASSLTVSTDTQYF. The CDR3 coding sequence is TGTGCCAGCAGTCTTACGGTTAGCACAGATACGCAGTATTTT. Full variable domain (missing parts from reference TRBV2 and TRBJ2-3): EPEVTQTPSHQVTQMGQEVILRCVPISNHLYFYWYRQILGQKVEFLVSFYNNEISEKSEIFDDQFSVERPDGSNFTLKIRSTKLEDSAMYFCASSLTVSTDTQYFGPGTRLTVL.

The chain combines TRBV5-5 with TRBJ2-3, with 7 positions matching TRBD1. Germline assignment: CDR1 SGHKS and CDR2 YYEKEE (reference sequence). The V gene end was trimmed by 0 bases and the J gene end by 10 bases; junction bases not matched to a gene: 5. The CDR3 runs 13 residues. The CDR3 sequence: CASSLGQGTAQYF. The CDR3 coding sequence is TGTGCCAGCAGCTTGGGACAGGGCACCGCGCAGTATTTT.

The gene calls are TRBV6-6 and TRBJ2-7, with D unclear. The CDR3 sequence is 16 residues long. V was shortened by 0 bases and J by 0 bases, with 12 bases between the two germline ends. Germline-derived CDR1 and CDR2 are MNHNY and SVGAGI (reference sequence). The CDR3 region is CASSYSIQLSSYEQYF. The CDR3, as DNA: TGTGCCAGCAGTTACTCGATCCAGCTAAGCTCCTACGAGCAGTACTTC.

The chain carries TRBV9 and TRBJ2-2; 12 bases agree with TRBD2. The germline gives CDR1 SGDLS, CDR2 YYNGEE. This CDR3 has 16 amino acids. The ends lost 3 bases at V and 6 bases at J; junction bases unmatched: 6. The CDR3: CASSARTSGMSGELFF. CDR3 bases: TGTGCCAGCAGCGCAAGGACTAGCGGGATGTCCGGGGAGCTGTTTTTT. Filled out from reference TRBV9 and TRBJ2-2, the complete variable domain reads DSGVTQTPKHLITATGQRVTLRCSPRSGDLSVYWYQQSLDQGLQFLIQYYNGEERAKGNILERFSAQQFPDLHSELNLSSLELGDSALYFCASSARTSGMSGELFFGEGSRLTVL.

The chain has TRBV7-9 and TRBJ2-1; 10 nucleotides align to TRBD1. The trim removed 4 bases at V and 9 bases at J, leaving 9 bases unmatched. CDR1 SEHNR and CDR2 FQNEAQ come from the germline V gene (reference sequence). The CDR3 is 15 amino acids. For the CDR3, the DNA is TGTGCCAGCAGCTCCGGGGGGACAGGGGTAGGTGAGCAGTTCTTC. Protein sequence: CASSSGGTGVGEQFF.

The count of this clone is one. This sequence joins TRBV9 and TRBJ1-6; D gene unclear. Per the germline V gene, CDR1 is SGDLS and CDR2 is YYNGEE. The ends were cut back, 5 bases at V and 6 bases at J, with 12 bases in the middle. The CDR3 extends over 14 amino acids. In DNA form, the CDR3 reads TGTGCCAGCAGTCAGGAGGGCCCTAATTCACCCCTCCACTTT. Its protein is CASSQEGPNSPLHF.

This clone was counted a single time. This sequence joins TRBV7-8 and TRBJ2-5, with D possibly called TRBD1 or TRBD2 (5 bases each). CDR1 is SGHVS and CDR2 is FQNEAQ in the germline V gene. The CDR3 length is 15 residues. The ends were cut back, 5 bases at V and 5 bases at J, with 18 bases in the middle. The CDR3 coding sequence is TGTGCCAGCAGCCCGGTGGGAGTATCAGGGGAGACCCAGTACTTC. Protein sequence: CASSPVGVSGETQYF.

This clone turned up a few times. The chain combines TRBV7-2 with TRBJ2-1; 13 positions agree with TRBD2. J was trimmed by 9 bases and V by 1 base; bases with no gene match: 9. CDR1 and CDR2 (germline): SGHTA, FQGNSA. This CDR3 is 17 amino acids long. This CDR3 reads CASSLDHTSGRAGEQFF. The CDR3 nucleotides are TGTGCCAGCAGCTTAGATCACACTAGCGGGAGGGCCGGTGAGCAGTTCTTC.

This rearrangement joins TRBV7-2 to TRBJ1-2; D not resolved. Germline V gene data show CDR1 as SGHTA and CDR2 as FQGNSA. V was pared by 1 base and J by 6 bases, with 15 bases between. The CDR3 is made up of 15 amino acids. The CDR3 region is CASSLVVGVADGYTF. The CDR3 coding sequence is TGTGCCAGCAGCTTAGTGGTTGGGGTGGCCGATGGCTACACCTTC.

V and J are TRBV29-1 and TRBJ1-2, with D unclear. Germline V gives CDR1 SQVTM, CDR2 ANQGSEA. This CDR3 region has 13 residues. The germline V and J ends were trimmed by 6 bases and 8 bases, with 19 bases remaining between them. CDR3 in DNA: TGCAGCGTGGCAGTATGGCAGGCGACGGGCTACACCTTC. This gives the protein CSVAVWQATGYTF.

The rearrangement joins TRBV4-1 to TRBJ2-2, with D uncertain. Deletions cut 4 bases from V and 7 bases from J, with 7 bases between. Germline V CDR1 and CDR2: MGHRA, YSYEKL. This CDR3 is built from 12 residues. CDR3 coding DNA: TGCGCCAGCAGCCTCCACGGCGGGGAGCTGTTTTTT. Protein sequence: CASSLHGGELFF.